These 3 T cell receptor beta chains originate from one sample sequenced in a study of response to subunit inactivated influenza vaccine. TCRdb passed the RT-PCR reads through MiXCR, listing each CDR3 protein once. The sample gives about 500,000 distinct CDR3 sequences, 16% of which show up once; about 3% is in the top ten. Sequences were derived from CD4+ T cells sorted from PBMCs, sampled around 25 months after vaccination. These receptors were collected from a man between 45 and 75 years old who received an inactivated influenza vaccine.

The chain combines TRBV20-1 with TRBJ2-3, with 13 positions matching TRBD2. Germline V lookup: CDR1 DFQATT, CDR2 SNEGSKA (reference sequence). The CDR3 totals 15 residues. V lost 6 bases, J lost 2 bases, and 5 bases stayed unmatched. The chain's CDR3 is CSAKTSGRTTDTQYF. The CDR3, as DNA: TGCAGTGCCAAGACTAGCGGGAGGACCACAGATACGCAGTATTTT.

The genes are TRBV4-2 and TRBJ2-5; D not resolved. The germline V and J ends were trimmed by 0 bases and 9 bases, with 14 bases remaining between them. Germline lookup yields CDR1 LGHNA and CDR2 YNFKEQ. CDR3 length equals 14 residues. CDR3 nucleotides: TGTGCCAGCAGCCAAGATGTCGCTGGTGAGGCCCAGTACTTC. Protein product: CASSQDVAGEAQYF.

This clonotype showed up just a few times. The V call is TRBV29-1, the J call TRBJ1-2; D call uncertain. Germline V gene sequence: CDR1 SQVTM, CDR2 ANQGSEA. The CDR3 runs 9 residues. Trimming cost V 6 bases and J 7 bases, with 6 bases left between them. CDR3 region: CSVDGGYTF. The CDR3, as DNA: TGCAGCGTGGACGGTGGCTACACCTTC. The full variable domain, rest sourced from reference TRBV29-1 and TRBJ1-2, is SAVISQKPSRDICQRGTSLTIQCQVDSQVTMMFWYRQQPGQSLTLIATANQGSEATYESGFVIDKFPISRPNLTFSTLTVSNMSPEDSSIYLCSVDGGYTFGSGTRLTVV.